This T cell receptor beta chain was captured by sequencing in a study of shared clonotypes between healthy human individuals. Turning to the study itself: Each donor contributed plates that comprised three CD4 naive, three CD4 memory, two CD8 naive and one CD8 memory.

On this clone: Its antigen is currently unknown.

CDR3 length: 13 residues. Trimming shortened V by 1 base and J by 8 bases, and 11 bases separated the two germline ends. The germline gives CDR1 MDHEN, CDR2 SYDVKM. Repertoires were generated with immunoSEQ multiplex PCR, while TCRdb's copy carries only in-frame clones and drops some. The top ten hold 0.35% to 0.5% of the sample, which has millions of clones, roughly 93% seen once. Study-wide results and caveats: In a few donors, approximately 5% of naive CD4 clonotypes appeared in common.

The gene calls are TRBV28 and TRBJ1-1; unclear D gene. The sample consisted of naive CD4+ T cells from PBMCs. Subset of the sample: CD45RA+ positively selected. The TCR sequence derives from a man aged 18 to 35 in good health. Some clones in this sample may be carry-over from other donors' samples. CDR3 residues: CASSLFGREEAFF. CDR3 nucleotide sequence: TGTGCCAGCAGTTTATTTGGTCGGGAGGAAGCTTTCTTT. The whole variable domain, filled in from reference TRBV28 and TRBJ1-1, reads DVKVTQSSRYLVKRTGEKVFLECVQDMDHENMFWYRQDPGLGLRLIYFSYDVKMKEKGDIPEGYSVSREKKERFSLILESASTNQTSMYLCASSLFGREEAFFGQGTRLTVV.